This T cell receptor beta chain was retrieved from a study of chemoradiotherapy in HPV16-positive cancers. About this clone itself: Its target is unknown.

The repertoire was sequenced with immunoSEQ multiplex PCR; TCRdb's copy has only in-frame clones and lacks some. The sample records more than 9,500 clones, roughly 90% being singletons. General study results and limits: Non-HPV-specific T cells did not expand in tumors during treatment, whereas candidate HPV-specific clones and E7-related motifs did.

V lost 3 bases to trimming and J lost 5 bases; unmatched junction nucleotides: 9. This CDR3 has 15 amino acids. Germline values: CDR1 ENHRY, CDR2 SYGVKD. Repertoires were sampled repeatedly during chemoradiotherapy. The source is a human donor with HPV-associated anogenital cancer. This chain uses TRBV10-3 with TRBJ2-7, with 8 nucleotides matching TRBD1. The input for sequencing was blood, taken from a patient who underwent chemoradiotherapy. The CDR3 DNA reads TGTGCCATCAGTGAACCAGGACAGGGCGTCCACGAGCAGTACTTC. Its protein product is CAISEPGQGVHEQYF.